This TCR beta chain was observed in a study of T-cell reconstitution after alpha-beta-depleted transplantation in children. Points from the study as a whole: After transplant, at about two months, alpha-beta T cells were reportedly derived from several hundred expanded graft clones.

Unique molecular identifiers featured in how the TCRbeta library was prepared. In TCRdb, the PCR reads were re-called with MiXCR into one record per CDR3 protein. The data show 300,000 to 400,000 distinct CDR3 sequences, with 16% seen just once and 35% to 50% held by the top ten. Losses at the gene ends were 3 bases for V and 9 bases for J; bases not matched to a gene: 14. Germline V gene lookup returns CDR1 SQVTM and CDR2 ANQGSEA. The CDR3 covers 15 residues. This clonotype was recorded at least ten times. As yet, its antigen is unknown. This clonotype was sampled from a male patient aged 2 to 10 who had a stem cell transplant for acute lymphoblastic leukemia, so the T cells may come from the graft donor. The rearrangement joins TRBV29-1 to TRBJ2-4, with TRBD1 matching 7 bases. The sample was PBMCs, mostly from graft donor cells, taken 360 days after TCRalphabeta/CD19-depleted stem cell transplant. CDR3 sequence (DNA): TGCAGCGTTGAGACCCTGACAGGGTCCCAGGGCATTCAGTACTTC. Its translation: CSVETLTGSQGIQYF.